These 11 T cell receptor beta chains were all obtained from the same sample, sequenced in a study of neurological immune-mediated disorders. TCRdb recomputed calls from the 5' RACE reads with MiXCR, one row per CDR3 protein. The profile shows 50,000 to 65,000 distinct CDR3 sequences, under 5.5% of them singletons. Sample: PBMCs. These receptors were taken from a woman between 50 and 59 years old with multiple sclerosis.

This clonotype was seen a handful of times. With a much larger clone just one base away, this may be a read error. The gene calls are TRBV20-1 and TRBJ1-2, with 8 bases aligning to TRBD1. The germline CDR1 and CDR2 sequences are DFQATT and SNEGSKA (reference sequence). V shed 6 bases and J 14 bases; nucleotides not matched to a gene: 17. The CDR3 is made up of 13 amino acids. CDR3 sequence reads: CSAFAFQTGEKTF. Written as DNA, the CDR3 is TGCAGTGCGTTCGCATTTCAGACAGGGGAAAAAACCTTC.

This clonotype appeared a single time. The chain is built from TRBV18 and TRBJ2-3; no firm D call. Trimming stripped 2 bases from V and 2 bases from J, with 5 bases between. CDR1 KGHSH and CDR2 LQKENI come from the germline V gene. This CDR3 is built from 13 residues. The DNA for the CDR3 is TGTGCCAGCTCACCAACGCTCACAGATACGCAGTATTTT. Protein sequence: CASSPTLTDTQYF. Complete variable domain (other parts from reference TRBV18 and TRBJ2-3): NAGVMQNPRHLVRRRGQEARLRCSPMKGHSHVYWYRQLPEEGLKFMVYLQKENIIDESGMPKERFSAEFPKEGPSILRIQQVVRGDSAAYFCASSPTLTDTQYFGPGTRLTVL.

This clonotype appeared many times. The CDR3 nucleotides are TGTGCCAGCAGCCAAGGGACGGGGTACCAAGAGACCCAGTACTTC. Translated: CASSQGTGYQETQYF. This chain uses TRBV7-8 with TRBJ2-5; D tentatively reads TRBD1 or TRBD2 (5 bases each). The germline V gene has CDR1 SGHVS and CDR2 FQNEAQ. This CDR3 is built from 15 residues. Trimming shortened V by 5 bases and J by 0 bases, and 13 bases separated the two germline ends.

This clonotype was picked up many times. The rearrangement joins TRBV12-3 or TRBV12-4 to TRBJ2-7; the match to TRBD1 covers 7 bases. The CDR3 consists of 14 residues. V shed 4 bases, J shed 4 bases, and the junction held 7 bases outside the gene matches. Here the CDR3 reads CASSSGQNLYEQYF. The CDR3 DNA reads as TGTGCCAGCAGTTCGGGACAGAATCTTTACGAGCAGTACTTC.

V gene TRBV11-3 combines with J gene TRBJ2-3; 8 positions agree with TRBD1. Germline assignment: CDR1 SGHNT and CDR2 YENEEA. J gave up 2 bases and V 2 bases, and 9 bases lay outside the gene matches. This CDR3 region has 17 residues. The CDR3 region is CASSLYATGEPTDTQYF. Written as DNA, the CDR3 is TGTGCCAGCAGCTTATACGCGACAGGGGAACCCACAGATACGCAGTATTTT. Looking up the rest from reference TRBV11-3 and TRBJ2-3 gives the full variable domain: EAGVVQSPRYKIIEKKQPVAFWCNPISGHNTLYWYLQNLGQGPELLIRYENEEAVDDSQLPKDRFSAERLKGVDSTLKIQPAELGDSAVYLCASSLYATGEPTDTQYFGPGTRLTVL.

Ten or more counts support this clonotype. This sequence joins TRBV6-2 or TRBV6-3 and TRBJ2-1; maybe TRBD2 (6 bases). Germline-derived CDR1 and CDR2 are MNHEY and SVGEGT. Trimming pared 6 bases from V and 0 bases from J, leaving 9 bases between. The CDR3 consists of 14 residues. CDR3 sequence (DNA): TGTGCCAGCAGCGGGGGAAGCTCCTACAATGAGCAGTTCTTC. It yields the protein CASSGGSSYNEQFF.

This clonotype was detected ten times or more. The V call is TRBV4-2, the J call TRBJ1-2; 7 bases fit TRBD1. In germline, CDR1 is LGHNA, CDR2 YNFKEQ. The CDR3 sequence is 21 residues long. With V trimmed by 1 base and J by 4 bases, 24 bases remained unmatched. The CDR3 bases are TGTGCCAGCAGCCAAGGTGCCCTAGCGGGACAGAAAAGATCGAACCGCTATGGCTACACCTTC. Translating it yields CASSQGALAGQKRSNRYGYTF.

This clonotype was counted ten times or more. The rearrangement joins TRBV4-3 to TRBJ1-2; tentatively, D is TRBD1 (5 bases). Trimming removed 0 bases at V and 8 bases at J, with 13 bases between. The germline V gene encodes CDR1 LGHNA and CDR2 YSLEER. This CDR3 comprises 14 residues. CDR3 amino acids: CASSQERGEEGYTF. CDR3 coding DNA: TGCGCCAGCAGCCAAGAAAGGGGAGAGGAAGGCTACACCTTC.

This clonotype showed up many times. The chain joins TRBV24-1 to TRBJ2-1; 13 bases match TRBD2. From germline, CDR1 is KGHDR and CDR2 SFDVKD. The CDR3 loop spans 15 amino acids. The V and J ends lost 7 bases and 8 bases, in that order; junction bases with no gene match: 7. The CDR3 region is CATRTTSGGQHEQFF. CDR3 bases: TGTGCCACCAGAACGACTAGCGGGGGGCAGCATGAGCAGTTCTTC.

This clonotype appeared many times. This chain uses TRBV5-6 with TRBJ1-2, with D maybe TRBD1 (5 bases). The germline V and J ends were trimmed by 3 bases and 4 bases, with 13 bases remaining between them. CDR3 length: 14 residues. Germline V gene sequence: CDR1 SGHDT, CDR2 YYEEEE. The CDR3: CASSSRRVGYGYTF. The CDR3, as DNA: TGTGCCAGCAGCTCTCGCAGGGTTGGCTATGGCTACACCTTC.

This clonotype was counted at least ten times. The chain recombines TRBV5-1 with TRBJ1-2, with TRBD1 identical over 7 bases. The CDR3 extends over 13 amino acids. The germline V gene encodes CDR1 SGHRS and CDR2 YFSETQ. With 0 bases clipped from V and 5 bases from J, the junction kept 1 base outside the gene matches. The CDR3 loop is CASSLGTGYGYTF. The CDR3 bases are TGCGCCAGCAGCTTGGGGACAGGATATGGCTACACCTTC.